The clone carrying this TCR beta chain has more than one count but fewer than ten. TCRdb passed the 5' RACE reads through MiXCR, listing each CDR3 protein once. The profile shows 550,000 to 700,000 distinct CDR3 sequences, roughly 18% of them singletons. The source of the sample is a study of T-cell memory formation after mild COVID-19. This receptor was obtained from an adult woman who had mild COVID-19 (a few samples of this study predate the infection). Cell type and time point are not known. Sequencing input: PBMCs or a T cell subset sorted from them (not recorded which).

CDR3 amino acids: CASSEELANYGYTF. The CDR3 nucleotides are TGTGCCAGCAGTGAAGAGTTGGCGAACTATGGCTACACCTTC. This rearrangement joins TRBV2 to TRBJ1-2; no reliable D call. V dropped 1 base and J dropped 2 bases, with 8 bases sitting between them. Germline loops: CDR1 SNHLY, CDR2 FYNNEI. The CDR3 is made up of 14 amino acids.